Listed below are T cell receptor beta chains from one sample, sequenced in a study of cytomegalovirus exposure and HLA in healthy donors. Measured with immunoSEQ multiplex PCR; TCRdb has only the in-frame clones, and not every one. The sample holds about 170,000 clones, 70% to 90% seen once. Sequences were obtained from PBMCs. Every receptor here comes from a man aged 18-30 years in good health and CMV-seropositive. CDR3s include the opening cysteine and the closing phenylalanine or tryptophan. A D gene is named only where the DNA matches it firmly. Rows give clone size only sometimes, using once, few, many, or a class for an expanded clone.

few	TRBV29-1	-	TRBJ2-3	CSVEKGMKGDTQYF	TGCAGCGTTGAAAAGGGAATGAAGGGGGATACGCAGTATTTT
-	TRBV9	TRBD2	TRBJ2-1	CASSAYKAGGGGPYNEQFF	TGTGCCAGCAGCGCTTACAAAGCGGGGGGGGGCGGTCCCTACAATGAGCAGTTCTTC
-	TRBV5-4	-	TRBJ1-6	CASSLPGRGGTNSPLHF	TGTGCCAGCAGCTTGCCGGGCCGGGGAGGGACTAATTCACCCCTCCACTTT
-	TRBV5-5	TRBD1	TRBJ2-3	CASSLGQGFTTDTQYF	TGTGCCAGCAGCTTGGGACAGGGCTTTACCACAGATACGCAGTATTTT
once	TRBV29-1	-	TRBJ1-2	CSVPGPANYGYTF	TGCAGCGTCCCAGGCCCAGCTAACTATGGCTACACCTTC
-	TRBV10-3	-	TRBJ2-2	CAISQATGEVGELFF	TGTGCCATCAGTCAGGCTACAGGGGAGGTGGGGGAGCTGTTTTTT
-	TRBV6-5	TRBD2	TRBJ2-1	CASSSRSSGGVGEQFF	TGTGCCAGCAGTTCCCGATCAAGCGGGGGAGTTGGTGAGCAGTTCTTC
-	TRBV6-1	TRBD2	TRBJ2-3	CASSEAERGEQYF	TGTGCCAGCAGTGAAGCCGAGCGGGGGGAGCAGTATTTT
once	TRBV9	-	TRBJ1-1	CASSNTGTEAFF	TGTGCCAGCAGTAACACGGGCACTGAAGCTTTCTTT
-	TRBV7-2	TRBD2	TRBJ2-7	CASSLVGLAGRAGEQYF	TGTGCCAGCAGCTTAGTAGGTCTAGCGGGGAGGGCAGGGGAGCAGTACTTC
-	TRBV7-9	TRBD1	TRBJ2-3	CASSLGPVWDRFSTDTQYF	TGTGCCAGCAGCTTAGGACCGGTATGGGACAGGTTTAGCACAGATACGCAGTATTTT
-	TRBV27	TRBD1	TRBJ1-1	CASSFSPTGGRMNTEAFF	TGTGCCAGCAGTTTTTCACCGACAGGGGGGCGGATGAACACTGAAGCTTTCTTT
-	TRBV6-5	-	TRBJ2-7	CASSYSAGSPYEQYF	TGTGCCAGCAGTTACTCTGCGGGGAGCCCCTACGAGCAGTACTTC
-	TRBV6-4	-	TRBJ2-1	CASSQETSHEQFF	TGTGCCAGCAGTCAGGAAACTTCCCATGAGCAGTTCTTC
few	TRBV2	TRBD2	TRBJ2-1	CASSPAEAGGYNEQFF	TGTGCCAGCAGTCCCGCGGAAGCGGGGGGGTACAATGAGCAGTTCTTC
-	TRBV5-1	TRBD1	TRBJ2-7	CASSFTGQASYEQYF	TGCGCCAGCAGCTTCACGGGACAGGCCTCCTACGAGCAGTACTTC
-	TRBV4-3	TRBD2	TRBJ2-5	CASSQVRGGGADKEYF	TGCGCCAGCAGCCAAGTACGAGGCGGGGGGGCCGACAAGGAGTACTTC
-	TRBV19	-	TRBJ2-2	CASRPRANTGELFF	TGTGCCAGTAGACCACGAGCGAACACCGGGGAGCTGTTTTTT
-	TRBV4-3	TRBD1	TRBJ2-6	CASSSGTGKSGANGLTF	TGCGCCAGCAGCTCTGGGACAGGGAAGTCTGGGGCCAACGGCCTGACTTTC
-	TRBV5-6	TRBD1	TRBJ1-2	CASSWDRGHYGYTF	TGTGCCAGCAGCTGGGACAGGGGGCACTATGGCTACACCTTC
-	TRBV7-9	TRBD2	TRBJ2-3	CASSGLAVTSTDTQYF	TGTGCCAGCAGTGGACTAGCGGTTACTAGCACAGATACGCAGTATTTT
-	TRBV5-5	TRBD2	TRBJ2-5	CASSLVLAGGQETQYF	TGTGCCAGCAGCTTGGTTCTAGCGGGGGGCCAAGAGACCCAGTACTTC
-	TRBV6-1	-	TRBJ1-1	CASGGTAEAFF	TGTGCCAGCGGGGGGACGGCTGAAGCTTTCTTT
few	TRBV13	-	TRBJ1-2	CASSLEIYGYTF	TGTGCCAGCAGCTTGGAGATCTATGGCTACACCTTC
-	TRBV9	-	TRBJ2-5	CASTRGSEETQYF	TGTGCCAGCACCAGGGGCTCGGAGGAGACCCAGTACTTC
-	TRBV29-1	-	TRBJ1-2	CSVVGQGNYGYTF	TGCAGCGTTGTAGGGCAGGGTAACTATGGCTACACCTTC
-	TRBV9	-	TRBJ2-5	CASSPRTRGETQYF	TGTGCCAGCAGCCCCAGGACTAGGGGGGAGACCCAGTACTTC
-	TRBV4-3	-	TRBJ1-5	CASSQRQINQPQHF	TGCGCCAGCAGCCAACGACAGATCAATCAGCCCCAGCATTTT
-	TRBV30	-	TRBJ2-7	CAWSVQQGTEQYF	TGTGCCTGGAGTGTCCAACAGGGAACCGAGCAGTACTTC
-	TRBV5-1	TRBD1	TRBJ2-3	CASSLEGQYTDTQYF	TGCGCCAGCAGCTTGGAGGGACAGTACACAGATACGCAGTATTTT
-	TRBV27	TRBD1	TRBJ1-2	CASSPRDSYGYTF	TGTGCCAGCAGTCCCCGGGACAGCTATGGCTACACCTTC
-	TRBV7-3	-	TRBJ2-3	CASSLGQSTDTQYF	TGTGCCAGCAGCTTAGGGCAGAGCACAGATACGCAGTATTTT
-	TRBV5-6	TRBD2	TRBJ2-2	CASSWYLTSGASNTGELFF	TGTGCCAGCAGCTGGTACCTGACTAGCGGGGCTTCGAACACCGGGGAGCTGTTTTTT
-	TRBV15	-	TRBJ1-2	CATSREGEIYGYTF	TGTGCCACCAGCAGAGAAGGGGAAATCTATGGCTACACCTTC
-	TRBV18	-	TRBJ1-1	CASSPEMNTEAFF	TGTGCCAGCTCACCAGAGATGAACACTGAAGCTTTCTTT
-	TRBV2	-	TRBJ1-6	CASSPAGGNSPLHF	TGTGCCAGCAGCCCTGCGGGGGGGAATTCACCCCTCCACTTT
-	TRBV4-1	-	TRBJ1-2	CASSQDGRNGYTF	TGCGCCAGCAGCCAAGACGGGAGGAACGGCTACACCTTC
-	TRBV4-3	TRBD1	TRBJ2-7	CASSSQPTGSYEQYF	TGCGCCAGCAGCTCCCAGCCGACAGGGTCCTACGAGCAGTACTTC
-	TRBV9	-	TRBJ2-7	CASSVAPRGHEQYF	TGTGCCAGCAGCGTAGCTCCCAGGGGACACGAGCAGTACTTC
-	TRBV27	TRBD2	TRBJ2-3	CASSTGLAGRTGTDTQYF	TGTGCCAGCAGTACCGGACTAGCGGGACGCACGGGGACAGATACGCAGTATTTT
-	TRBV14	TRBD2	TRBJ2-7	CASSQVGGVSYEQYF	TGTGCCAGCAGCCAAGTGGGAGGGGTCTCCTACGAGCAGTACTTC